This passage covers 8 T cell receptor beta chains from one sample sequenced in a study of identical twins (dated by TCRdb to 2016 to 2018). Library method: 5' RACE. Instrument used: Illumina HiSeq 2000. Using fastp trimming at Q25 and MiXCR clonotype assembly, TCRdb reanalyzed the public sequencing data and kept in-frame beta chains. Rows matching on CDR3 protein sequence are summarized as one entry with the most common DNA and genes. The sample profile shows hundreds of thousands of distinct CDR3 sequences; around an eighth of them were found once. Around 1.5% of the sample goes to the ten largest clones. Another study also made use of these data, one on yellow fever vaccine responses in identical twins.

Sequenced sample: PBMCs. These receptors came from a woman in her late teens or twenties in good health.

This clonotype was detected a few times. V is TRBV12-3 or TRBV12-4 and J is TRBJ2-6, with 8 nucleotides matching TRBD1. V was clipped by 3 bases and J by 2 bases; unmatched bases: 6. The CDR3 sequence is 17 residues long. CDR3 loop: CASSFRTGTAGANVLTF. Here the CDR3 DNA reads TGTGCCAGCAGTTTTCGGACAGGGACGGCTGGGGCCAACGTCCTGACTTTC.

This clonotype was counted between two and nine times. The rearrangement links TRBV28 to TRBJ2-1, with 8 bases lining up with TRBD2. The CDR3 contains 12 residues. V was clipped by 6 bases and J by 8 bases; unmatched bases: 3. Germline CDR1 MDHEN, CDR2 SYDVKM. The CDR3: CASRGRGDEQFF. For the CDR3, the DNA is TGTGCCAGCAGGGGGCGGGGGGATGAGCAGTTCTTC.

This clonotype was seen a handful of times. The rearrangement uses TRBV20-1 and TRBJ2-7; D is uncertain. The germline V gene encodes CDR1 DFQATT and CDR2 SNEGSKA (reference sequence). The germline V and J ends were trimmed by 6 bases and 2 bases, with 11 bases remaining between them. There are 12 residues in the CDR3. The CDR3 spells CSAHALTYEQYF. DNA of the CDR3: TGCAGTGCCCACGCGTTAACCTACGAGCAGTACTTC.

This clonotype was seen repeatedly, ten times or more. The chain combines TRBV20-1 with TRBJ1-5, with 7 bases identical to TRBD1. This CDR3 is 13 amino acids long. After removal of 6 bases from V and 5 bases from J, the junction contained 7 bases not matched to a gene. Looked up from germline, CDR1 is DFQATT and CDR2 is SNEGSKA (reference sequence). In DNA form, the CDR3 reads TGCAGTGCCTCGACAGGGACTGATCAGCCCCAGCATTTT. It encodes CSASTGTDQPQHF.

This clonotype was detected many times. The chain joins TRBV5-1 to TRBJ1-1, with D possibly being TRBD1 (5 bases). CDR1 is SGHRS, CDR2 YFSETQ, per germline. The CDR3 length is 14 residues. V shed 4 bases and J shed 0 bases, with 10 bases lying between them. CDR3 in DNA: TGCGCCAGCAGCGGACTGGGGCTGAACACTGAAGCTTTCTTT. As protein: CASSGLGLNTEAFF.

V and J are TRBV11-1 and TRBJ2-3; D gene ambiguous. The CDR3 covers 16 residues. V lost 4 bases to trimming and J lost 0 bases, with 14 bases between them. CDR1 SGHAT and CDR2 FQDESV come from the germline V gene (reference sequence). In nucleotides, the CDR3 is TGTGCCAGCAGCTCCAATGGCGGCTTGAGCACAGATACGCAGTATTTT. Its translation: CASSSNGGLSTDTQYF.

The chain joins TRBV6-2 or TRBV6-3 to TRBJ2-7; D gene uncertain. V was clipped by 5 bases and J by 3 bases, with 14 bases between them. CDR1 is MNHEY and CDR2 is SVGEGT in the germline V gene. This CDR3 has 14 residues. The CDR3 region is CASSRTATHYEQYF. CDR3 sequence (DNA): TGTGCCAGCAGTCGGACCGCCACCCACTACGAGCAGTACTTC.

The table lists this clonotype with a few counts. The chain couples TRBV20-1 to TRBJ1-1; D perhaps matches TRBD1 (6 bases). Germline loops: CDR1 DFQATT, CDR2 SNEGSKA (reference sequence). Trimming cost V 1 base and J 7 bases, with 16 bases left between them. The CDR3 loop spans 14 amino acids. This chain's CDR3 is CSARVAQGSFEAFF. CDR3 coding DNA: TGCAGTGCTAGAGTCGCACAGGGCTCCTTTGAAGCTTTCTTT.